The sequence of this TCR beta chain was determined in a study of blood T cell repertoires in COVID-19. The germline gives CDR1 MNHEY, CDR2 SVGAGI. Trimming took 0 bases from V and 4 from J, leaving 7 bases between them. The CDR3 spans 15 residues. Libraries were prepared by immunoSEQ multiplex PCR; TCRdb keeps only in-frame clonotypes and omits some of them. The table includes 150,000 to 200,000 clones, about 85% detected once. Seattle-derived patients entered the study during active infection and were followed longitudinally. The sample consisted of peripheral blood. The TCR was taken from a woman aged 45-59 years with COVID-19, enrolled during active disease. The V gene is TRBV6-5, the J gene TRBJ1-6; D is undetermined. CDR3: CASSYSAGYNSPLHF. CDR3 coding DNA: TGTGCCAGCAGTTACTCGGCCGGGTATAATTCACCCCTCCACTTT.